This T cell receptor beta chain was found in a study of cytomegalovirus exposure and HLA in healthy donors. Overall study findings and caveats: Later analysis associated a missense DCLRE1C variant with TCR beta V- and J-gene trimming. Common viral pathogens were later found to be apparently linked to several of the most significant clusters. Productive rates of about 90% or about 30% were seen for most TCR beta V segments in an earlier analysis. Analyzed later, association rates of TCRs varied across HLA loci, with DRB1 most and HLA-C fewest.

V lost 2 bases to trimming and J lost 3 bases; unmatched junction nucleotides: 1. Germline CDR1 SGHTA, CDR2 FQGTGA. The CDR3 extends over 13 amino acids. The PCR contained 60 Vbeta and 13 Jbeta primers. Generated by immunoSEQ multiplex PCR, the TCRdb table keeps only in-frame clones and is missing some. This table has around 85,000 clones, over 70% appearing once. Remarks on this clone: Its specificity is not known.

The material sequenced was PBMCs. This TCR was sampled from a woman aged 45-65 years in good health and CMV-seropositive. The chain couples TRBV7-3 to TRBJ2-7; 7 bases are shared with TRBD1. The CDR3 region has the DNA TGTGCCAGCAGCTTATCAGGGGGCTACGAGCAGTACTTC. Translating it yields CASSLSGGYEQYF.